The entry below gives a single T cell receptor beta chain sequence along with its context. Its cognate antigen is unknown. This CDR3 comprises 17 residues. The V and J ends lost 8 bases and 0 bases, in that order; junction bases with no gene match: 12. In germline, CDR1 is SNHLY, CDR2 FYNNEI. Libraries were prepared by immunoSEQ multiplex PCR; TCRdb keeps only in-frame clonotypes and omits some of them. The repertoire holds some 82,000 clones, with about 87% as singletons. The data originate from a study of T cell responses to AZD1222 COVID-19 vaccine. Study-wide findings and caveats: A mostly white British donor set with more females was recruited, and clonal diversity was possibly underestimated. Spike-wide coverage was observed for vaccine-associated CD4 TCRs, with dominant responses at 160-218 and 743-854. Vaccination with two AZD1222 doses was followed by a rise in Spike-specific TCR breadth and depth. Repertoires in all cases were sampled only once the peak T cell response had passed.

This TCR was sampled from an adult in good health. This material consisted of peripheral blood, taken on day 0 of AZD1222 vaccination. The chain recombines TRBV2 with TRBJ2-5; TRBD1 matches 10 bases. The DNA of the CDR3 is TGTGCCAGCGTCCGGGACAGGGGTCTGAAGTACCAAGAGACCCAGTACTTC. It specifies CASVRDRGLKYQETQYF. Full variable domain (outside the CDR3, taken from reference TRBV2 and TRBJ2-5): EPEVTQTPSHQVTQMGQEVILRCVPISNHLYFYWYRQILGQKVEFLVSFYNNEISEKSEIFDDQFSVERPDGSNFTLKIRSTKLEDSAMYFCASVRDRGLKYQETQYFGPGTRLLVL.